These T cell receptor beta chains were read from a single sample in a study of T cell responses to AZD1222 COVID-19 vaccine. Some clones are missing from TCRdb's copy, which holds only in-frame ones; the method was immunoSEQ multiplex PCR. The sample has more than 150,000 clones; approximately 94% are singletons. This sample comprised peripheral blood, obtained 28 days after the second AZD1222 dose. All receptors come from an adult who received the AZD1222 COVID-19 vaccine. Each CDR3 is given with its conserved first and last residue. A D gene is named only where the DNA matches it firmly. Part of the rows lack a size; the others show once, few, many or a class for expanded clones.

V gene	clone size	D gene	J gene	CDR3 length	CDR3 protein	CDR3 DNA
TRBV27	NA	NA	TRBJ2-2	16	CASSGWRVKGTGELFF	TGTGCCAGCAGTGGATGGAGGGTTAAAGGAACCGGGGAGCTGTTTTTT
TRBV7-8	NA	TRBD2	TRBJ2-3	16	CASSPSGGGAINTQYF	TGTGCCAGCAGCCCAAGTGGCGGGGGGGCCATAAATACGCAGTATTTT
TRBV4-1	NA	TRBD2	TRBJ2-7	16	CASSQPGSGRAYEQYF	TGCGCCAGCAGCCAACCCGGTAGCGGGAGGGCCTACGAGCAGTACTTC
TRBV2	NA	NA	TRBJ1-6	15	CASSGDRGYNSPLHF	TGTGCCAGCAGTGGGGACCGGGGCTACAATTCACCCCTCCACTTT
TRBV7-2	NA	NA	TRBJ2-7	14	CASSLGLQVYEQYF	TGTGCCAGCAGCTTAGGTCTGCAGGTCTACGAGCAGTACTTC
TRBV11-2	NA	NA	TRBJ2-5	14	CASSLGAGPGTQYF	TGTGCCAGCAGCTTAGGGGCAGGCCCTGGGACCCAGTACTTC
TRBV11-1	NA	TRBD2	TRBJ2-5	14	CASSLPGGIETQYF	TGTGCCAGCAGCCTTCCGGGAGGAATCGAGACCCAGTACTTC
TRBV11-3	once	NA	TRBJ2-3	14	CASSYRGWTDTQYF	TGTGCCAGCAGCTACCGCGGATGGACAGATACGCAGTATTTT
TRBV28	NA	NA	TRBJ1-1	13	CASSLSGNTEAFF	TGTGCCAGCAGCCTGAGCGGGAACACTGAAGCTTTCTTT
TRBV15	NA	NA	TRBJ2-1	14	CATSRDLTGNEQFF	TGTGCCACCAGCAGAGATTTGACCGGCAATGAGCAGTTCTTC
TRBV5-4	NA	TRBD1	TRBJ1-2	16	CASSPRSGTGFIGYTF	TGTGCCAGCAGCCCCCGATCGGGGACAGGATTTATCGGCTACACCTTC
TRBV27	NA	TRBD1	TRBJ1-5	15	CASSLIQGTGQPQHF	TGTGCCAGCAGTTTAATTCAGGGGACAGGTCAGCCCCAGCATTTT
TRBV11-2	NA	NA	TRBJ2-5	15	CASSIRGTTKETQYF	TGTGCCAGCAGCATCCGGGGCACAACGAAGGAGACCCAGTACTTC
TRBV27	NA	NA	TRBJ2-7	14	CASSLGSKYYEQYF	TGTGCCAGCAGTTTAGGGTCGAAGTACTACGAGCAGTACTTC
TRBV7-9	NA	TRBD1	TRBJ1-5	14	CASSGDRANQPQHF	TGTGCCAGCAGCGGCGACAGGGCCAATCAGCCCCAGCATTTT
TRBV7-9	once	NA	TRBJ1-1	12	CASRAQGTEAFF	TGTGCCAGCAGGGCCCAGGGTACTGAAGCTTTCTTT
TRBV28	NA	NA	TRBJ2-2	13	CANSDSNTGELFF	TGTGCCAACTCGGACAGTAACACCGGGGAGCTGTTTTTT
TRBV12-3/TRBV12-4	NA	NA	TRBJ2-3	11	CASSLEDTQYF	TGTGCCAGCAGTTTGGAAGATACGCAGTATTTT
TRBV28	NA	NA	TRBJ1-2	13	CASSEAGRSGYTF	TGTGCCAGCAGTGAAGCAGGGCGCAGTGGCTACACCTTC
TRBV6-1	NA	TRBD2	TRBJ2-1	18	CASSEYRTSGRASNEQFF	TGTGCCAGCAGTGAATACAGGACTAGCGGGAGGGCCTCCAATGAGCAGTTCTTC
TRBV28	once	NA	TRBJ2-1	18	CASSFVLALSSSYNEQFF	TGTGCCAGCAGTTTTGTGCTAGCGTTATCGTCCTCCTACAATGAGCAGTTCTTC
TRBV5-1	NA	NA	TRBJ1-1	12	CASALGATEAFF	TGCGCCAGCGCCCTTGGCGCCACTGAAGCTTTCTTT
TRBV19	NA	NA	TRBJ1-1	13	CASSILGGGEAFF	TGTGCCAGTAGTATTCTAGGCGGGGGTGAAGCTTTCTTT